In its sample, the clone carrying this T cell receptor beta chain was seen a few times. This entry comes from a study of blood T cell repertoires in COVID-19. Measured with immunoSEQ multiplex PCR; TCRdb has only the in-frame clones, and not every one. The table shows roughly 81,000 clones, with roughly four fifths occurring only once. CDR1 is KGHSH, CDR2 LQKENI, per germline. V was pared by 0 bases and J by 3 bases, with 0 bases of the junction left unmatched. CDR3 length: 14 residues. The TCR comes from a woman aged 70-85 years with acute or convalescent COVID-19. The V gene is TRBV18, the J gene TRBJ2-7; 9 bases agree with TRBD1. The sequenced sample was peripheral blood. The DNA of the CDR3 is TGTGCCAGCTCACCACCGGGACAGGGCTACGAGCAGTACTTC. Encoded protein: CASSPPGQGYEQYF.